This TCR beta chain was sequenced for a study of cytomegalovirus exposure and HLA in healthy donors. Amplification used 60 Vbeta primers and 13 Jbeta primers. Clones were sequenced by immunoSEQ multiplex PCR, and TCRdb holds only the in-frame ones, with some missing. The sample yields over 110,000 clones, 82% seen once. V was clipped by 4 bases and J by 1 base, with 15 bases between them. The germline CDR1 and CDR2 sequences are LNHNV and YYDKDF (reference sequence). The CDR3 spans 16 residues. V and J are TRBV15 and TRBJ2-3; D may be TRBD1 (5 bases). The material sequenced was PBMCs. This sequence was found in a male donor in good health and CMV-seronegative. In DNA, the CDR3 is TGTGCCACCAGCACAGAAGTTGGGGCAGGCACAGATACGCAGTATTTT. It specifies CATSTEVGAGTDTQYF.